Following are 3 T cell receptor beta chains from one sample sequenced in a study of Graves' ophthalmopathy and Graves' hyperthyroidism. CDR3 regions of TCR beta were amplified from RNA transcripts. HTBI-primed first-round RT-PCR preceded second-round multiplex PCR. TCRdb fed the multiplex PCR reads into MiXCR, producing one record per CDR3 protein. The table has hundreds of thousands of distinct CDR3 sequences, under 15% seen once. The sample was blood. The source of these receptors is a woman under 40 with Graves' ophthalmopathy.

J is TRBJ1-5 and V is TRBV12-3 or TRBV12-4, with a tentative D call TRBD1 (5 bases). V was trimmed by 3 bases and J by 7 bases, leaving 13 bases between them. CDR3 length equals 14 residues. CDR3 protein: CASSFWQGGQPQHF. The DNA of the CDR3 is TGTGCCAGCAGTTTTTGGCAGGGCGGACAGCCCCAGCATTTT.

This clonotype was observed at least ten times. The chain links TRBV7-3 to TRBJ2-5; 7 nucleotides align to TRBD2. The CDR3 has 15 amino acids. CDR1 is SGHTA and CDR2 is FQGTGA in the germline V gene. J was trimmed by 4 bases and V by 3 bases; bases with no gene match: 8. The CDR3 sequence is CASSLGGSSGETQYF. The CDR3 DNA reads TGTGCCAGCAGCTTGGGAGGGAGCTCGGGAGAGACCCAGTACTTC.

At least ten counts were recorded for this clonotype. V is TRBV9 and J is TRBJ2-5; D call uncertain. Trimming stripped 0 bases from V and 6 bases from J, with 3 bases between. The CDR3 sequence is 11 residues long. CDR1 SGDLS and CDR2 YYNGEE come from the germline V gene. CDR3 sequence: CASSVGKTQYF. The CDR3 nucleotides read TGTGCCAGCAGCGTAGGCAAGACCCAGTACTTC.